The next 25 T cell receptor beta chains were all read from a single sample in a study of prognosis after radiotherapy for stage I lung cancer. Amplification of TCR beta CDR3 from genomic DNA used two-round multiplex PCR. The use of primers specific to each TRBV and TRBJ gene characterized first-round PCR. MiXCR, applied by TCRdb to the multiplex PCR reads, yields one record per CDR3 protein. The table includes approximately 18,000 distinct CDR3 sequences, 50% detected once. This specimen consisted of PBMCs, obtained before or after stereotactic body radiation therapy (not recorded which). These receptors all stem from a donor over 45 with non-small cell lung cancer.

This clonotype occurred many times. The chain combines TRBV7-3 with TRBJ2-2; unclear D gene. The CDR3 totals 13 residues. V lost 6 bases, J lost 0 bases, and 5 bases lay in between. CDR1 SGHTA and CDR2 FQGTGA come from the germline V gene. CDR3 in amino acids: CASRTANTGELFF. The CDR3 DNA sequence: TGTGCCAGCAGGACTGCGAACACCGGGGAGCTGTTTTTT.

The table lists this clonotype with a count of one. This chain uses TRBV5-4 with TRBJ2-2; 14 bases fit TRBD2. Trimming at V came to 3 bases and at J to 3 bases, leaving 10 bases not matched to a gene. The CDR3 is 19 amino acids. The germline V gene encodes CDR1 SGHNT and CDR2 YYREEE (reference sequence). The CDR3: CASSYELGLAGGDTGELFF. The CDR3 DNA follows: TGTGCCAGCAGCTACGAGCTAGGACTAGCGGGAGGAGACACCGGGGAGCTGTTTTTT.

The chain is built from TRBV6-1 and TRBJ2-7, with 8 bases identical to TRBD1. V shed 5 bases, J shed 3 bases, and the junction held 9 bases outside the gene matches. The CDR3 totals 15 residues. Germline V lookup: CDR1 MNHNS, CDR2 SASEGT. The CDR3: CASSPRPGGSYEQYF. The CDR3 nucleotides read TGTGCCAGCAGTCCCCGGCCAGGGGGCAGCTACGAGCAGTACTTC.

This clonotype was found once. A far larger clone is a single base away, which makes a read error likely. This chain joins TRBV6-1 and TRBJ1-6; D is perhaps TRBD1 (6 bases). Germline V gene lookup returns CDR1 MNHNS and CDR2 SASEGT. V shed 5 bases and J shed 8 bases, with 16 bases lying between them. The CDR3 has 15 residues. As DNA, the CDR3 is TGTGCCAGCAGTTACAGGGAGGTCGGGGATTCACCCCTCCACTTT. Protein product: CASSYREVGDSPLHF.

This clonotype occurred once. The chain is built from TRBV5-1 and TRBJ1-2; a weak D match, TRBD1 (5 bases). V lost 4 bases and J lost 7, with 11 bases in between. The germline V gene encodes CDR1 SGHRS and CDR2 YFSETQ. The CDR3 extends over 12 amino acids. CDR3 nucleotide sequence: TGCGCCAGCAGCAACTCCCAGGGTGGCTACACCTTC. It yields the protein CASSNSQGGYTF.

The rearrangement links TRBV7-2 to TRBJ2-7; D might be TRBD2 (6 bases). Germline V gene lookup returns CDR1 SGHTA and CDR2 FQGNSA. This CDR3 contains 15 residues. Trimming took off 1 base at V and 0 bases at J, with 10 bases between the two ends. In DNA form, the CDR3 reads TGTGCCAGCAGCTTAGGTGGAGGGATCTCCTACGAGCAGTACTTC. It specifies CASSLGGGISYEQYF.

The rearrangement joins TRBV12-3 or TRBV12-4 to TRBJ2-3; D gene uncertain. Trimming removed 5 bases at V and 4 bases at J, with 16 bases between. CDR3 length: 15 residues. The CDR3 sequence is CASSLRCSSADTQYF. CDR3 DNA sequence: TGTGCCAGCAGTCTGCGGTGTAGCTCTGCAGATACGCAGTATTTT.

In its sample, this clonotype was seen many times. The chain carries TRBV19 and TRBJ2-7; D is unresolved. The CDR3 has 14 residues. V lost 5 bases and J 5 bases, leaving 16 bases between the germline ends. Germline V lookup: CDR1 LNHDA, CDR2 SQIVND (reference sequence). The CDR3 region is CASSPSLGNNEQYF. CDR3 DNA sequence: TGTGCCAGTAGTCCCTCTTTGGGGAATAACGAGCAGTACTTC. The full variable domain, its missing parts supplied by reference TRBV19 and TRBJ2-7, is DGGITQSPKYLFRKEGQNVTLSCEQNLNHDAMYWYRQDPGQGLRLIYYSQIVNDFQKGDIAEGYSVSREKKESFPLTVTSAQKNPTAFYLCASSPSLGNNEQYFGPGTRLTVT.

As for this clonotype: An end of the junction does not agree with germline; a read error may underlie this. V usage is TRBV6-1 and J usage is TRBJ1-5, with 7 bases that match TRBD1. CDR1 is MNHNS and CDR2 is SASEGT in the germline V gene. The CDR3 totals 14 residues. DNA of the CDR3: TGTGCCAGCAGGAGGGACAGTACTAATCAGCCTCAGCATTTT. Residues: CASRRDSTNQPQHF.

In this sample, this clonotype turned up many times. This chain joins TRBV7-6 and TRBJ2-5; D might be TRBD2 (6 bases). The CDR3 totals 15 residues. V lost 4 bases and J 0 bases, leaving 12 bases between the germline ends. Germline CDR1 SGHVS, CDR2 FNYEAQ. The CDR3 DNA reads as TGTGCCAGCAGCTCTCGGGAGACCTACCAAGAGACCCAGTACTTC. Translated, it gives CASSSRETYQETQYF.

The chain joins TRBV6-2 or TRBV6-3 to TRBJ2-3, with 13 positions matching TRBD2. The trim removed 5 bases at V and 4 bases at J, leaving 12 bases unmatched. The CDR3 sequence is 18 residues long. Germline V gene data show CDR1 as MNHEY and CDR2 as SVGEGT. The CDR3 loop is CASSEAYPGLAGSDTQYF. The CDR3 DNA sequence: TGTGCCAGCAGTGAAGCGTACCCGGGACTAGCGGGGTCAGATACGCAGTATTTT.

This clonotype was observed at least ten times. This chain uses TRBV6-2 or TRBV6-3 with TRBJ1-1; no definite D call. V was trimmed by 6 bases and J by 5 bases, leaving 16 bases between them. Germline values: CDR1 MNHEY, CDR2 SVGEGT. This CDR3 region has 14 residues. The CDR3 spells CASRREGRYTEAFF. In DNA, the CDR3 is TGTGCCAGCAGGCGGGAGGGAAGGTATACTGAAGCTTTCTTT.

About this clonotype: A much larger clone lies one base from this, so it may be a read error. The chain is built from TRBV20-1 and TRBJ2-5, with D possibly TRBD1 on 6 matching bases. The CDR3 runs 14 residues. The V gene lost 4 bases and the J gene lost 2 bases, with 14 bases spanning the gap. In germline, CDR1 is DFQATT, CDR2 SNEGSKA (reference sequence). CDR3 bases: TGCAGTGCTATAGAGGACAGTTCACAAGAGACCCAGTACTTC. Translating gives CSAIEDSSQETQYF.

This clonotype was recorded only once. Sequence at one end of the junction differs from germline and may be a read error. The rearrangement joins TRBV30 to TRBJ1-5; D is unresolved. The CDR3 is 13 residues long. Germline V gene lookup returns CDR1 GTSNPN and CDR2 SVGIG (reference sequence). The CDR3 reads CAWSRKSSGPQNF. The CDR3 coding sequence is TGTGCCTGGAGTAGGAAGTCTAGTGGGCCCCAGAATTTT.

The chain has TRBV11-2 and TRBJ1-2, with 9 bases that match TRBD1. The junction had 11 bases not matched to a gene; V was cut back by 5 bases and J by 7 bases. Looked up from germline, CDR1 is SGHAT and CDR2 is FQNNGV. This CDR3 is built from 15 residues. The CDR3 sequence: CASSTMDRGVRGYTF. As DNA, the CDR3 is TGTGCCAGCAGCACCATGGACAGGGGAGTTCGTGGCTACACCTTC.

This sequence joins TRBV11-2 and TRBJ1-2; TRBD1 matches 11 bases. The trim removed 6 bases at V and 3 bases at J, leaving 9 bases unmatched. The germline gives CDR1 SGHAT, CDR2 FQNNGV. This CDR3 has 16 residues. CDR3 in DNA: TGTGCCAGCAGTTATCCGGGACAGGGGGATTACTATGGCTACACCTTC. It codes for CASSYPGQGDYYGYTF.

This clonotype has a count of ten or more. The chain combines TRBV28 with TRBJ2-5; 10 positions agree with TRBD2. CDR1 is MDHEN, CDR2 SYDVKM, per germline. The CDR3 is 18 amino acids. The V gene end was trimmed by 0 bases and the J gene end by 7 bases; junction bases not matched to a gene: 14. The CDR3 region has the DNA TGTGCCAGCAGTTTATGGGGGGTCAAGCGGGAGGGCCCAGGGACCCAGTACTTC. This encodes CASSLWGVKREGPGTQYF.

The CDR3 is CASSPVQGYQPQHF. CDR3 DNA sequence: TGTGCCAGCAGCCCGGTACAGGGTTATCAGCCCCAGCATTTT. The gene calls are TRBV2 and TRBJ1-5; a possible D gene is TRBD1 (6 bases). Trimming left V 6 bases short and J 5 bases short, with 14 bases between. CDR3 length equals 14 residues. Germline V gives CDR1 SNHLY, CDR2 FYNNEI.

A note on this clonotype: A junction end diverges from the germline sequence, so it may reflect a read error. V gene TRBV12-3 or TRBV12-4 combines with J gene TRBJ2-7, with 7 bases identical to TRBD1. The CDR3 is made up of 16 amino acids. The chain's CDR3 is CASSLSSTGLGYDQYF. CDR3 bases: TGTGCCAGCAGTCTAAGTTCGACAGGGCTTGGGTACGATCAGTACTTC.

This clonotype has ten or more counts. The chain carries TRBV19 and TRBJ2-3; 7 bases agree with TRBD2. Germline trimming cut 10 bases from V and 6 bases from J; bases unmatched to any gene: 10. The V gene's germline CDR1 is LNHDA and CDR2 SQIVND (reference sequence). The length of the CDR3 is 13 residues. The CDR3 protein is CATLGRERDTQYF. DNA of the CDR3: TGTGCCACCCTTGGGCGGGAGAGGGATACGCAGTATTTT.

In its sample, this clonotype was seen a few times. The V and J genes are TRBV25-1 and TRBJ1-3, with D possibly matching TRBD1 (6 bases). CDR1 and CDR2 (germline): MGHDK, SYGVNS. Deletions cut 5 bases from V and 4 bases from J, with 15 bases between. The CDR3 totals 15 residues. CDR3 sequence: CASSPPQGSGNTIYF. In DNA, the CDR3 is TGTGCCAGCAGTCCGCCACAGGGTAGCGGAAACACCATATATTTT.

This clonotype was counted at least ten times. This chain uses TRBV6-2 or TRBV6-3 with TRBJ1-4, with D possibly being TRBD1 (6 bases). Per germline, CDR1 MNHEY and CDR2 SVGEGT. V gave up 0 bases and J gave up 0 bases, with 20 bases separating them. This CDR3 is built from 20 residues. The DNA for the CDR3 is TGTGCCAGCAGTTACTCCGCATCGGGGGGCGAGAGGGCAACTAATGAAAAACTGTTTTTT. Encoded protein: CASSYSASGGERATNEKLFF.

This clonotype was seen at least ten times. The V and J genes are TRBV7-3 and TRBJ1-1; 7 positions agree with TRBD1. V trimming: 5 bases; J trimming: 0 bases; junction bases outside the gene matches: 12. Germline-derived CDR1 and CDR2 are SGHTA and FQGTGA. The CDR3 contains 17 residues. CDR3 residues: CASSPEGARGMNTEAFF. The CDR3 nucleotides read TGTGCCAGCAGCCCTGAGGGGGCCAGGGGGATGAACACTGAAGCTTTCTTT.

Concerning this clonotype: One base away lies a much larger clone, so this may be a sequencing read error. The chain carries TRBV5-5 and TRBJ2-5; the D is unclear. Germline V CDR1 and CDR2: SGHKS, YYEKEE (reference sequence). The CDR3 runs to 13 residues. The CDR3 DNA follows: TGTGGCAGCAGCCCCCTCCAGGCGGAGACCCAGTACTTC. Its protein is CGSSPLQAETQYF.

This clonotype is labeled as medium-sized (0.01 to 0.1%). This sequence joins TRBV7-3 and TRBJ2-1, with TRBD2 identical over 7 bases. This CDR3 has 15 amino acids. Trimming cost V 2 bases and J 0 bases; bases outside gene matches: 1. The germline gives CDR1 SGHTA, CDR2 FQGTGA. The CDR3 region is CASSLAGDSYNEQFF. CDR3 DNA: TGTGCCAGCAGCTTAGCGGGAGACTCCTACAATGAGCAGTTCTTC. Full variable domain (outside the CDR3, taken from reference TRBV7-3 and TRBJ2-1): GAGVSQTPSNKVTEKGKYVELRCDPISGHTALYWYRQSLGQGPEFLIYFQGTGAADDSGLPNDRFFAVRPEGSVSTLKIQRTERGDSAVYLCASSLAGDSYNEQFFGPGTRLTVL.